The 25 T cell receptor beta chains below come from one sample, sequenced in a study of blood T cell repertoires in COVID-19. Sequencing was performed with immunoSEQ multiplex PCR; in TCRdb, only in-frame clones are kept and a portion is missing. The sample records about 150,000 clones, 91% being singletons. The sequenced sample consisted of peripheral blood. Receptors originate from a man aged 45-60 years with acute or convalescent COVID-19.

The J gene is TRBJ1-2, the V gene TRBV15; 9 bases are a match to TRBD1. With V trimmed by 1 base and J by 2 bases, 2 bases remained unmatched. The CDR3 is 15 residues long. The V gene's germline CDR1 is LNHNV and CDR2 YYDKDF (reference sequence). The CDR3 sequence: CATSRVDRGNYGYTF. CDR3 sequence (DNA): TGTGCCACCAGCAGAGTGGACAGGGGAAACTATGGCTACACCTTC.

The V and J genes are TRBV10-3 and TRBJ1-1, with D perhaps TRBD1 (6 bases). The CDR3 sequence is 15 residues long. V was pared by 2 bases and J by 3 bases, with 13 bases between. Germline V gene lookup returns CDR1 ENHRY and CDR2 SYGVKD. The CDR3 nucleotides are TGTGCCATCAGTGAGACAGGGTTTGGGGACACTGAAGCTTTCTTT. Its protein product is CAISETGFGDTEAFF.

This clone appeared a single time. The chain uses TRBV6-6 and TRBJ2-7; 8 bases are shared with TRBD1. V dropped 5 bases and J dropped 2; count of bases not matched to a gene: 5. The CDR3 loop spans 14 amino acids. Germline V gene lookup returns CDR1 MNHNY and CDR2 SVGAGI (reference sequence). Here the CDR3 DNA reads TGTGCCAGCAGTCGACAGGGGCCCACCTACGAGCAGTACTTC. The encoded protein is CASSRQGPTYEQYF.

In this sample, this clone turned up once. J is TRBJ2-7 and V is TRBV18, with 9 bases matching TRBD1. The germline gives CDR1 KGHSH, CDR2 LQKENI. Trimming at V came to 2 bases and at J to 5 bases, leaving 4 bases not matched to a gene. This CDR3 region has 14 residues. The CDR3 is CASSPGQGLNEQYF. DNA of the CDR3: TGTGCCAGCTCACCAGGACAGGGGCTAAACGAGCAGTACTTC.

The chain has TRBV2 and TRBJ1-2; TRBD1 matches at 10 bases. V lost 6 bases, J lost 5 bases, and 6 bases stayed unmatched. This CDR3 is 14 amino acids long. CDR1 SNHLY and CDR2 FYNNEI come from the germline V gene. CDR3 in amino acids: CASRKEGQGYGYTF. DNA for the CDR3: TGTGCCAGCAGGAAAGAGGGACAGGGGTATGGCTACACCTTC.

This chain connects TRBV19 to TRBJ2-1; 7 bases match TRBD2. The trim removed 6 bases at V and 7 bases at J, leaving 3 bases unmatched. The CDR3 is 12 residues long. CDR1 LNHDA and CDR2 SQIVND come from the germline V gene (reference sequence). The chain's CDR3 is CASRGRVNEQFF. DNA of the CDR3: TGTGCCAGTAGGGGGAGGGTTAATGAGCAGTTCTTC.

The V and J genes are TRBV10-2 and TRBJ2-7; perhaps TRBD2 as D (6 bases). CDR1 is WSHSY, CDR2 SAAADI, per germline. The CDR3 extends over 14 amino acids. V dropped 2 bases and J dropped 9 bases, with 17 bases sitting between them. CDR3 region: CASSETSPRLGQYF. Here the CDR3 DNA reads TGCGCCAGCAGTGAGACTAGCCCCCGGCTGGGGCAGTACTTC.

The rearrangement links TRBV5-1 to TRBJ1-2, with D perhaps TRBD1 (5 bases). The V end lost 4 bases, the J end lost 4 bases, and 11 bases lay between the germline ends. This CDR3 has 13 amino acids. Germline V gene lookup returns CDR1 SGHRS and CDR2 YFSETQ. CDR3 protein: CASSLRASYGYTF. The CDR3 DNA sequence: TGCGCCAGCAGCCTCAGGGCCTCCTATGGCTACACCTTC.

This chain uses TRBV15 with TRBJ2-2; unclear D gene. The CDR3 is 15 residues long. Trimming left V 6 bases short and J 4 bases short, with 15 bases between. The germline gives CDR1 LNHNV, CDR2 YYDKDF (reference sequence). The CDR3 here is CATRAVGSGTGELFF. Written as DNA, the CDR3 is TGTGCCACCAGGGCAGTTGGGTCGGGCACCGGGGAGCTGTTTTTT.

This chain connects TRBV28 to TRBJ1-4; TRBD1 is a possible D gene (5 bases). The CDR3 covers 15 residues. CDR1 and CDR2 (germline): MDHEN, SYDVKM. Trimming removed 3 bases at V and 5 bases at J, with 13 bases between. The CDR3 is CASSFSGGSNEKLFF. In DNA form, the CDR3 reads TGTGCCAGCAGTTTTTCGGGGGGATCGAATGAAAAACTGTTTTTT. The complete variable domain, with remaining parts taken from reference TRBV28 and TRBJ1-4, reads DVKVTQSSRYLVKRTGEKVFLECVQDMDHENMFWYRQDPGLGLRLIYFSYDVKMKEKGDIPEGYSVSREKKERFSLILESASTNQTSMYLCASSFSGGSNEKLFFGSGTQLSVL.

This clone showed up just once. V usage is TRBV6-5 and J usage is TRBJ1-1; tentative D call: TRBD1 (5 bases). CDR3 length: 15 residues. Germline CDR1 MNHEY, CDR2 SVGAGI. V was trimmed by 7 bases and J by 11 bases, leaving 26 bases between them. The CDR3 nucleotides read TGTGCCAGCACCCTCCGATCTGGGGCTTATCAGGAGGCTTTCTTT. It is translated as CASTLRSGAYQEAFF.

The chain uses TRBV6-2 or TRBV6-3 and TRBJ2-7; D possibly corresponds to TRBD1 (6 bases). Germline assignment: CDR1 MNHEY and CDR2 SVGEGT. V lost 2 bases, J lost 3 bases, and 14 bases lay in between. This CDR3 region has 15 residues. This CDR3 is CASSYVGQLNYEQYF. The CDR3 DNA reads as TGTGCCAGCAGTTACGTAGGACAGCTAAACTACGAGCAGTACTTC.

The chain carries TRBV6-1 and TRBJ2-1; 12 bases agree with TRBD2. Germline lookup yields CDR1 MNHNS and CDR2 SASEGT. The V and J ends lost 4 bases and 0 bases, in that order; junction bases with no gene match: 4. The CDR3 has 17 residues. The CDR3 region is CASSATSGGPSYNEQFF. CDR3 bases: TGTGCCAGCAGTGCTACTAGCGGGGGGCCCTCCTACAATGAGCAGTTCTTC.

The chain is built from TRBV5-1 and TRBJ2-3; D possibly corresponds to TRBD1 (5 bases). CDR3 length: 15 amino acids. CDR1 and CDR2 from the germline V gene are SGHRS and YFSETQ. V gave up 3 bases and J gave up 5 bases, with 16 bases separating them. This chain's CDR3 is CASSSGQGEVDTQYF. CDR3 DNA sequence: TGCGCCAGCAGCTCTGGGCAGGGCGAGGTAGATACGCAGTATTTT.

The chain carries TRBV7-9 and TRBJ2-1; D is possibly TRBD2 (6 bases). In germline, CDR1 is SEHNR, CDR2 FQNEAQ (reference sequence). This CDR3 region has 14 residues. The V gene lost 7 bases and the J gene lost 2 bases, with 12 bases spanning the gap. Here the CDR3 reads CASTLGGAYNEQFF. CDR3 bases: TGTGCCAGCACCCTAGGAGGGGCCTACAATGAGCAGTTCTTC.

The chain is built from TRBV11-2 and TRBJ2-2; D call uncertain. The germline V gene has CDR1 SGHAT and CDR2 FQNNGV. CDR3 size: 14 residues. Trimming left V 4 bases short and J 5 bases short, with 11 bases between. The DNA of the CDR3 is TGTGCCAGCAGCTCTAAGACGGGTACCGGGGAGCTGTTTTTT. It is translated as CASSSKTGTGELFF.

The chain combines TRBV11-2 with TRBJ1-2; D perhaps matches TRBD1 (5 bases). The V end was cut by 1 base, the J end by 7 bases, with 16 bases between. Germline CDR1 is SGHAT and CDR2 is FQNNGV. The CDR3 has 15 residues. CDR3 sequence reads: CASSLVGAAGSGYTF. The DNA of the CDR3 is TGTGCCAGCAGCTTAGTAGGGGCGGCGGGGTCTGGCTACACCTTC.

As to this clone: The same CDR3 arises from other DNA sequences in this sample as well. The chain has TRBV6-5 and TRBJ2-3; 7 positions match TRBD2. CDR3 length: 14 residues. After removal of 0 bases from V and 3 bases from J, the junction contained 0 bases not matched to a gene. Germline V lookup: CDR1 MNHEY, CDR2 SVGAGI. The CDR3 bases are TGTGCCAGCAGTTACTCGCGGGGGACAGATACGCAGTATTTT. Its protein product is CASSYSRGTDTQYF.

The J gene is TRBJ1-5, the V gene TRBV12-2; TRBD1, as called in the table, went unchecked against the DNA. TRBV12-2 has pseudogene status. CDR3 size: 16 residues. The CDR3 reads CASRLLDSYSNQPQHF. In DNA, the CDR3 is TGTGCAAGTCGCCTGCTGGACAGTTATAGCAATCAGCCCCAGCATTTT.

A single count supports this clone. DNA of the CDR3: TGTGCCAGCAGCCCAGAAGGGGTCAGGGCCACATACAATGAGCAGTTCTTC. This translates into CASSPEGVRATYNEQFF. The rearrangement uses TRBV11-2 and TRBJ2-1, with D maybe TRBD1 (5 bases). The V end was cut by 5 bases, the J end by 4 bases, with 21 bases between. In germline, CDR1 is SGHAT, CDR2 FQNNGV. The CDR3 extends over 17 amino acids.

The chain links TRBV5-4 to TRBJ1-1, with 7 bases that match TRBD1. Trimming at V came to 3 bases and at J to 0 bases, leaving 2 bases not matched to a gene. CDR1 and CDR2 (germline): SGHNT, YYREEE (reference sequence). CDR3 length: 14 residues. CDR3 region: CASSWGQLNTEAFF. The CDR3 region has the DNA TGTGCCAGCAGCTGGGGACAGTTGAACACTGAAGCTTTCTTT.

In nucleotides, the CDR3 is TGCGCCAGCAGCCCCGACAGGGTGATTTACAATGAGCAGTTCTTC. Its translation: CASSPDRVIYNEQFF. This chain links TRBV10-2 with TRBJ2-1; TRBD1 matches at 7 bases. The CDR3 covers 15 residues. The junction had 9 bases not matched to a gene; V was cut back by 6 bases and J by 4 bases. CDR1 and CDR2 from the germline V gene are WSHSY and SAAADI.

J is TRBJ1-1 and V is TRBV29-1; tentatively, D is TRBD1 (6 bases). The germline V gene has CDR1 SQVTM and CDR2 ANQGSEA. Trimming pared 5 bases from V and 3 bases from J, leaving 13 bases between. The CDR3 sequence is 13 residues long. The CDR3 protein is CSVYRAGDTEAFF. DNA of the CDR3: TGCAGCGTTTACAGGGCCGGGGACACTGAAGCTTTCTTT.

The chain carries TRBV5-1 and TRBJ2-5, with unresolved D. V gave up 4 bases and J gave up 5 bases, with 9 bases separating them. The CDR3 has 12 amino acids. Looked up from germline, CDR1 is SGHRS and CDR2 is YFSETQ. CDR3 DNA sequence: TGCGCCAGCAGCCCTCCGTCGGAGACCCAGTACTTC. Translated, it gives CASSPPSETQYF. Looking up the rest from reference TRBV5-1 and TRBJ2-5 gives the full variable domain: KAGVTQTPRYLIKTRGQQVTLSCSPISGHRSVSWYQQTPGQGLQFLFEYFSETQRNKGNFPGRFSGRQFSNSRSEMNVSTLELGDSALYLCASSPPSETQYFGPGTRLLVL.

V usage is TRBV19 and J usage is TRBJ2-6, with D unclear. V was pared by 3 bases and J by 0 bases, with 6 bases between. The CDR3 is 15 residues long. Germline V gives CDR1 LNHDA, CDR2 SQIVND (reference sequence). The CDR3 region is CASSISGSGANVLTF. The CDR3 DNA follows: TGTGCCAGTAGTATTTCCGGCTCTGGGGCCAACGTCCTGACTTTC. Together with reference TRBV19 and TRBJ2-6, the CDR3 gives the full variable domain: DGGITQSPKYLFRKEGQNVTLSCEQNLNHDAMYWYRQDPGQGLRLIYYSQIVNDFQKGDIAEGYSVSREKKESFPLTVTSAQKNPTAFYLCASSISGSGANVLTFGAGSRLTVL.